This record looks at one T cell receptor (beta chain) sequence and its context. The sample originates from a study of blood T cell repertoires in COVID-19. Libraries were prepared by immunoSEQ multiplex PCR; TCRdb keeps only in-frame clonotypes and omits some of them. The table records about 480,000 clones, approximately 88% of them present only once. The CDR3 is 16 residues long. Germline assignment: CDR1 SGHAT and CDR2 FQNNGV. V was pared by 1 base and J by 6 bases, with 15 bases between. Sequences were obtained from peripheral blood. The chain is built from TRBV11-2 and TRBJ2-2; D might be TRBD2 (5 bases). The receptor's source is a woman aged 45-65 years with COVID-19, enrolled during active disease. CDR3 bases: TGTGCCAGCAGCTTAGTGGGTGGCCGAGGGTCCGGGGAGCTGTTTTTT. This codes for CASSLVGGRGSGELFF.